The 31 T cell receptor beta chains given below trace back to one sample, sequenced in a study of quantifying T cell responses using KT2 cells. Study details: Reverse transcription used primers in the TCR alpha and beta constant regions.

A single-stranded UMI oligo with SP2 sequence was ligated to cDNA 3' ends. The first PCR ran roughly 4 cycles with an equimolar RC1.1 and RC1.2 beta primer mix. TCRdb independently ran MiXCR on the UMI-ligation and nested PCR reads; one entry per CDR3 protein. The sample contains around 56,000 distinct CDR3 sequences, 9% to 15% of which appear only once. Material for sequencing was PBMCs spiked with cells of the T cell clone KT2. The origin of the receptors is a human donor.

This clonotype appeared many times. The CDR3 DNA sequence: TGTGCCAGCAGCTTTCATCAGGGGACGAGGGTGAACATTCAGTACTTC. Translating gives CASSFHQGTRVNIQYF. The genes are TRBV7-9 and TRBJ2-4; D may be TRBD1 (6 bases). Germline values: CDR1 SEHNR, CDR2 FQNEAQ (reference sequence). This CDR3 has 16 amino acids. The V and J ends lost 3 bases and 7 bases respectively, with 19 bases between them.

This clonotype appeared many times. The J gene is TRBJ2-7, the V gene TRBV12-3 or TRBV12-4, with 8 bases aligning to TRBD2. The J segment lost 4 bases and the V segment lost 5 bases, leaving 4 bases of the junction unmatched. The CDR3 spans 13 residues. CDR3 residues: CASSRTSWYEQYF. CDR3 in DNA: TGTGCCAGCAGTCGGACTAGCTGGTACGAGCAGTACTTC.

A few counts support this clonotype. The chain couples TRBV5-4 to TRBJ2-7, with D tentatively TRBD1 (6 bases). The CDR3 consists of 14 residues. Between the trimmed V and J ends, which lost 3 bases and 3 bases, there was a span of 13 bases. Germline CDR1 reads SGHNT; CDR2 reads YYREEE (reference sequence). The CDR3 bases are TGTGCCAGCAGCTCTATGACAGGCATCTACGAGCAGTACTTC. Translation gives CASSSMTGIYEQYF.

The chain has TRBV20-1 and TRBJ2-1; TRBD1 matches 8 bases. Germline loops: CDR1 DFQATT, CDR2 SNEGSKA (reference sequence). V shed 5 bases and J 7 bases; nucleotides not matched to a gene: 10. The CDR3 runs 14 residues. The CDR3 loop reads CSAGTGRSPNEQFF. In nucleotides, the CDR3 is TGCAGTGCTGGGACAGGTCGGTCCCCGAATGAGCAGTTCTTC.

This clonotype has a handful of counts. The chain uses TRBV7-2 and TRBJ1-6, with D possibly being TRBD1 (6 bases). The CDR3 spans 16 residues. V lost 5 bases, J lost 1 base, and 12 bases lay in between. Germline CDR1 SGHTA, CDR2 FQGNSA. CDR3 loop: CASSTNTGSYNSPLHF. CDR3 coding DNA: TGTGCCAGCAGCACCAATACAGGGTCCTATAATTCACCCCTCCACTTT.

This clonotype has a handful of counts. The rearrangement uses TRBV12-3 or TRBV12-4 and TRBJ2-1; D possibly uses TRBD1 or TRBD2 (7 bases each). The CDR3 has 13 amino acids. Trimming pared 5 bases from V and 10 bases from J, leaving 15 bases between. CDR3 sequence reads: CASSPGGGGEQFF. The CDR3 DNA is TGTGCCAGCAGTCCAGGGGGGGGAGGAGAGCAGTTCTTC.

In this sample, this clonotype turned up a few times. The chain links TRBV5-3 to TRBJ2-7; maybe TRBD2 (5 bases). TRBV5-3 is known as an ORF, though its function is uncertain. Trimming removed 5 bases from V and 2 bases from J, with 11 bases in between. The CDR3 covers 13 residues. CDR3 residues: CARSPEGPYEQYF. CDR3 nucleotide sequence: TGTGCCAGAAGTCCCGAGGGCCCCTACGAGCAGTACTTC.

This clonotype occurred a few times. This chain joins TRBV20-1 and TRBJ1-1, with D unresolved. CDR3 length: 13 residues. The germline V gene has CDR1 DFQATT and CDR2 SNEGSKA (reference sequence). V was trimmed by 0 bases and J by 7 bases, leaving 12 bases between them. Written as DNA, the CDR3 is TGCAGTGCTAGAGAACAGATGAACGGTGAAGCTTTCTTT. Its protein is CSAREQMNGEAFF.

The chain links TRBV25-1 to TRBJ2-1, with a possible D match to TRBD1 (6 bases). Trimming removed 2 bases at V and 3 bases at J, with 14 bases between. Germline loops: CDR1 MGHDK, CDR2 SYGVNS. This CDR3 is 16 amino acids long. The CDR3 DNA sequence: TGTGCCAGCAGTGAAGCCGGCAGGGGTTACTACAATGAGCAGTTCTTC. Translation gives CASSEAGRGYYNEQFF.

The DNA for the CDR3 is TGCAGTGCTAGAGATGATAGCGGGAGCACAGATACGCAGTATTTT. This sequence encodes CSARDDSGSTDTQYF. V and J are TRBV20-1 and TRBJ2-3; TRBD2 matches 7 bases. CDR1 and CDR2 (germline): DFQATT, SNEGSKA (reference sequence). There are 15 residues in the CDR3. J lost 0 bases, V lost 0 bases, and 3 bases had no gene match.

This clonotype was observed a handful of times. The gene calls are TRBV9 and TRBJ1-6; 7 nucleotides align to TRBD1. Germline V gene data show CDR1 as SGDLS and CDR2 as YYNGEE. This CDR3 contains 14 residues. After removal of 3 bases from V and 10 bases from J, the junction contained 7 bases not matched to a gene. CDR3 sequence reads: CASSAMQGDSPLHF. In DNA, the CDR3 is TGTGCCAGCAGCGCCATGCAGGGGGACTCACCCCTCCACTTT.

This clonotype was counted only a few times. The rearrangement links TRBV9 to TRBJ2-7; D might be TRBD1 or TRBD2, each matching 5 bases. The length of the CDR3 is 15 residues. V lost 4 bases, J lost 4 bases, and 18 bases lay in between. CDR1 is SGDLS, CDR2 YYNGEE, per germline. This CDR3 is CASSPGTSLIYEQYF. The CDR3 nucleotides read TGTGCCAGCAGCCCCGGGACCTCGCTAATTTACGAGCAGTACTTC.

The rearrangement uses TRBV20-1 and TRBJ2-1, with a tentative D call TRBD2 (5 bases). Germline V gene lookup returns CDR1 DFQATT and CDR2 SNEGSKA (reference sequence). The CDR3 runs 15 residues. The germline V and J ends were trimmed by 1 base and 0 bases, with 10 bases remaining between them. CDR3 loop: CSARVDRGSYNEQFF. The CDR3 coding sequence is TGCAGTGCTAGAGTCGACCGGGGCTCCTACAATGAGCAGTTCTTC.

Worth noting for this clonotype: This may come from a read error, since a much larger clone is one base off. V and J are TRBV5-4 and TRBJ1-2, with D unresolved. Deletions cut 2 bases from V and 3 bases from J, with 2 bases between. Germline loops: CDR1 SGHNT, CDR2 YYREEE (reference sequence). The CDR3 contains 11 residues. The CDR3 sequence: CASSFHYGYTF. The CDR3 DNA follows: TGTGCCAGCAGCTTTCACTATGGCTACACCTTC. Based on the CDR3 plus reference TRBV5-4 and TRBJ1-2, the full variable domain is ETGVTQSPTHLIKTRGQQVTLRCSSQSGHNTVSWYQQALGQGPQFIFQYYREEENGRGNFPPRFSGLQFPNYSSELNVNALELDDSALYLCASSFHYGYTFGSGTRLTVV.

This clonotype turned up a few times. V and J are TRBV27 and TRBJ1-6; the match to TRBD1 covers 7 bases. This CDR3 is built from 14 residues. V lost 5 bases, J lost 13 bases, and 11 bases stayed unmatched. CDR1 is MNHEY, CDR2 SMNVEV, per germline (reference sequence). CDR3 region: CASSLQRQGSPLHF. The CDR3 DNA reads TGTGCCAGCAGTCTCCAGAGACAGGGCAGTCCCCTCCACTTT.

The gene calls are TRBV20-1 and TRBJ1-1, with a possible D match to TRBD1 (5 bases). CDR1 is DFQATT and CDR2 is SNEGSKA in the germline V gene (reference sequence). CDR3 length equals 15 residues. V lost 6 bases and J lost 1, with 18 bases in between. CDR3 sequence (DNA): TGCAGTGCCATGTCCCCTTTTCAGGGGAACACTGAAGCTTTCTTT. Encoded protein: CSAMSPFQGNTEAFF.

The chain is built from TRBV6-5 and TRBJ1-4, with TRBD1 as a possible D gene (6 bases). CDR1 MNHEY and CDR2 SVGAGI come from the germline V gene. Trimming removed 0 bases from V and 6 bases from J, with 11 bases in between. The CDR3 runs 15 residues. The CDR3 sequence: CASSYSGARDEKLFF. The DNA for the CDR3 is TGTGCCAGCAGTTACTCGGGGGCCCGAGATGAAAAACTGTTTTTT.

The rearrangement joins TRBV6-2 or TRBV6-3 to TRBJ2-3; 8 bases line up with TRBD2. V shed 0 bases, J shed 7 bases, and the junction held 21 bases outside the gene matches. This CDR3 has 20 residues. The germline V gene encodes CDR1 MNHEY and CDR2 SVGEGT. The CDR3 spells CASSYSKLAGHPIQLHTQYF. The CDR3 DNA reads as TGTGCCAGCAGTTACTCGAAGCTAGCGGGCCACCCCATCCAACTGCATACGCAGTATTTT.

This clonotype appeared a few times. This sequence joins TRBV20-1 and TRBJ2-7; 7 nucleotides match TRBD2. Germline V lookup: CDR1 DFQATT, CDR2 SNEGSKA (reference sequence). With V trimmed by 1 base and J by 1 base, 7 bases remained unmatched. CDR3 length equals 15 residues. The CDR3 DNA follows: TGCAGTGCTAGAGTTAGGGCTAGCGGTTCCTACGAGCAGTACTTC. Encoded protein: CSARVRASGSYEQYF.

The chain couples TRBV9 to TRBJ1-5; D is unclear. There are 14 residues in the CDR3. Trimming stripped 0 bases from V and 0 bases from J, with 4 bases between. Germline loops: CDR1 SGDLS, CDR2 YYNGEE. The CDR3 nucleotides are TGTGCCAGCAGCGTAGGAGGTAGCAATCAGCCCCAGCATTTT. Translated, it gives CASSVGGSNQPQHF.

By share, this clonotype ranks as medium-sized. This chain connects TRBV30 to TRBJ1-1, with D possibly matching TRBD1 (5 bases). The germline gives CDR1 GTSNPN, CDR2 SVGIG (reference sequence). The CDR3 spans 11 residues. V was shortened by 2 bases and J by 5 bases, with 6 bases between the two germline ends. CDR3 sequence (DNA): TGTGCCTGGAGTCGACAGACTGAAGCTTTCTTT. Translation gives CAWSRQTEAFF.

This clonotype has a handful of counts. V gene TRBV7-9 combines with J gene TRBJ1-3; D is unclear. Germline V lookup: CDR1 SEHNR, CDR2 FQNEAQ (reference sequence). CDR3 length: 15 amino acids. V was clipped by 5 bases and J by 3 bases, with 14 bases between them. The CDR3 region is CASSPPIRYGNTIYF. DNA for the CDR3: TGTGCCAGCAGCCCCCCAATACGATATGGAAACACCATATATTTT.

This chain uses TRBV29-1 with TRBJ2-5; TRBD1 or TRBD2 may be the D gene (5 bases each). The length of the CDR3 is 16 residues. Germline loops: CDR1 SQVTM, CDR2 ANQGSEA. V dropped 1 base and J dropped 9 bases, with 24 bases sitting between them. Here the CDR3 DNA reads TGCAGCGTTGAAGGGGGCAGGGCTCCCGCCAAGAGGGCCCAGTACTTC. Protein: CSVEGGRAPAKRAQYF.

This clonotype was found many times. The V call is TRBV30, the J call TRBJ1-1, with D hard to call. This CDR3 has 12 amino acids. V was pared by 4 bases and J by 3 bases, with 9 bases between. In germline, CDR1 is GTSNPN, CDR2 SVGIG (reference sequence). CDR3 sequence reads: CAWIKRDTEAFF. CDR3 sequence (DNA): TGTGCCTGGATTAAGAGGGACACTGAAGCTTTCTTT.

This clonotype occurred many times. The rearrangement links TRBV20-1 to TRBJ1-1; 8 bases align to TRBD1. V shed 6 bases and J 2 bases; nucleotides not matched to a gene: 8. CDR1 DFQATT and CDR2 SNEGSKA come from the germline V gene (reference sequence). The CDR3 is 14 amino acids. CDR3 in DNA: TGCAGTGCGGCGAGGACAGGGCAAAACACTGAAGCTTTCTTT. It yields the protein CSAARTGQNTEAFF.

This clonotype was recorded a few times. V usage is TRBV10-3 and J usage is TRBJ1-1; possibly TRBD1 for D (5 bases). V lost 3 bases, J lost 1 base, and 9 bases lay in between. The germline V gene has CDR1 ENHRY and CDR2 SYGVKD. The CDR3 consists of 14 residues. The CDR3 loop reads CAISDGRENTEAFF. The CDR3 DNA sequence: TGTGCCATCAGTGATGGCAGGGAGAACACTGAAGCTTTCTTT.

This clonotype showed up many times. The chain recombines TRBV7-9 with TRBJ2-7; no reliable D call. Germline V CDR1 and CDR2: SEHNR, FQNEAQ (reference sequence). V lost 4 bases and J 3 bases, leaving 7 bases between the germline ends. This CDR3 spans 12 amino acids. The CDR3 loop is CASSSPSYEQYF. CDR3 DNA sequence: TGTGCCAGCAGCTCCCCCAGCTACGAGCAGTACTTC.

The rearrangement uses TRBV28 and TRBJ2-7, with 9 positions matching TRBD2. The CDR3 loop spans 16 amino acids. Germline trimming cut 2 bases from V and 2 bases from J; bases unmatched to any gene: 7. CDR1 is MDHEN, CDR2 SYDVKM, per germline. In nucleotides, the CDR3 is TGTGCCAGCAGTTTAAACCTAGCGGGGCCCGCCTACGAGCAGTACTTC. Translated: CASSLNLAGPAYEQYF.

This CDR3 reads CASTRQEPAYTEAFF. For the CDR3, the DNA is TGTGCCAGCACTCGACAAGAGCCCGCGTACACTGAAGCTTTCTTT. This chain connects TRBV12-3 or TRBV12-4 to TRBJ1-1; D call uncertain. This CDR3 comprises 15 residues. Trimming cost V 7 bases and J 3 bases, with 18 bases left between them.

This clonotype was counted a few times. This chain connects TRBV15 to TRBJ1-1; perhaps TRBD1 as D (5 bases). This CDR3 contains 15 residues. Germline V gene lookup returns CDR1 LNHNV and CDR2 YYDKDF (reference sequence). The V end lost 0 bases, the J end lost 4 bases, and 12 bases lay between the germline ends. The CDR3 DNA reads TGTGCCACCAGCAGAGACCCCCAAGGGGTCACTGAAGCTTTCTTT. Its translation: CATSRDPQGVTEAFF.

The chain carries TRBV7-2 and TRBJ2-3; no firm D call. The CDR3 extends over 12 amino acids. Trimming removed 2 bases from V and 2 bases from J, with 2 bases in between. Germline V gene lookup returns CDR1 SGHTA and CDR2 FQGNSA. CDR3 loop: CASSLYTDTQYF. The CDR3 nucleotides are TGTGCCAGCAGCTTATACACAGATACGCAGTATTTT.